The text below deals with one T cell receptor (beta chain). In the original analysis: Reference gene primer amplification in the assay estimated nucleated cell counts. Libraries were prepared by immunoSEQ multiplex PCR; TCRdb keeps only in-frame clonotypes and omits some of them. V and J calls and clone size are as listed in that table; D and trimming were resolved from the DNA. In the table there are about 170,000 clones, around 88% of which are singletons. The entry originates in a study of blood T cell repertoires in COVID-19. Study summary: Sites in the United States, Italy and Spain provided acute and convalescent COVID-19 samples.

The sequencing input was peripheral blood. This receptor was taken from a woman in her 70s who had recovered from COVID-19.

The CDR3 DNA is TGTGCCAGCAGTTGGACAGGGGGCGAGGCAGATACGCAGTATTTT. It translates to CASSWTGGEADTQYF. The rearrangement joins TRBV27 to TRBJ2-3; 11 bases match TRBD1. This CDR3 has 15 amino acids. Germline V CDR1 and CDR2: MNHEY, SMNVEV (reference sequence). The ends lost 4 bases at V and 4 bases at J; junction bases unmatched: 4.